This T cell receptor (beta chain) was profiled in a study of blood T cells in healthy people across ages. It was with a sample-barcoded 5' primer and a J-beta primer mix that a second PCR of about 7 to 12 cycles was run. TCRdb recomputed calls from the 5' RACE reads with MiXCR, one row per CDR3 protein. The sample has 1,500,000 or so distinct CDR3 sequences, 59% seen once. This CDR3 comprises 14 residues. Germline CDR1 and CDR2: MNHNY and SVGAGI (reference sequence). Specimen: blood. The chain joins TRBV6-6 to TRBJ2-4, with 8 bases identical to TRBD1. Matching the DNA end better, TRBJ2-7 makes the J call doubtful. The receptor's source is a man aged 18 to 30 in good health. CDR3 nucleotides: TGTGCCAGCAGCTCCACGACAGGGGACGACGAGCAGTACTTC. Residues: CASSSTTGDDEQYF.